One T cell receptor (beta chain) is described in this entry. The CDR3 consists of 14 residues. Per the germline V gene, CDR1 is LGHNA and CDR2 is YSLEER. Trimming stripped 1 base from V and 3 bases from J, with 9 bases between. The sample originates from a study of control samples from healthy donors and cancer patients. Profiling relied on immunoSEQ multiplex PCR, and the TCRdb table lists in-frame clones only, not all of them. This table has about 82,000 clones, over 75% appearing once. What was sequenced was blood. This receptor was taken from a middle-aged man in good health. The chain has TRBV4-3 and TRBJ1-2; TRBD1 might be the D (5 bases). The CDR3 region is CASSQVEGHYGYTF. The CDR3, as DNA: TGCGCCAGCAGCCAAGTGGAGGGGCACTATGGCTACACCTTC.